This T cell receptor (beta chain) is from a study of T cells in women clearing cervical HPV infection. TCRdb's table, derived via immunoSEQ multiplex PCR, lists solely in-frame clones and lacks some. This sample's table reports some 39,000 clones. Germline V gene sequence: CDR1 GTSNPN, CDR2 SVGIG (reference sequence). The CDR3 runs 15 residues. As concerns this clone: The missing CDR3 end, 3 residues past where the read stops, is filled in from the germline J gene.

Specimen: blood buffy coat. V gene TRBV30 combines with J gene TRBJ1-2; D unclear. The sequence came from a woman aged 18 to 75 with a cervical HPV16 infection that either progressed to CIN3+ or cleared (not recorded which). The CDR3 spells CAWSVLAGGPDDYTF. CDR3 DNA (partial): TGTGCCTGGAGTGTACTAGCGGGAGGGCCTGATGAC.